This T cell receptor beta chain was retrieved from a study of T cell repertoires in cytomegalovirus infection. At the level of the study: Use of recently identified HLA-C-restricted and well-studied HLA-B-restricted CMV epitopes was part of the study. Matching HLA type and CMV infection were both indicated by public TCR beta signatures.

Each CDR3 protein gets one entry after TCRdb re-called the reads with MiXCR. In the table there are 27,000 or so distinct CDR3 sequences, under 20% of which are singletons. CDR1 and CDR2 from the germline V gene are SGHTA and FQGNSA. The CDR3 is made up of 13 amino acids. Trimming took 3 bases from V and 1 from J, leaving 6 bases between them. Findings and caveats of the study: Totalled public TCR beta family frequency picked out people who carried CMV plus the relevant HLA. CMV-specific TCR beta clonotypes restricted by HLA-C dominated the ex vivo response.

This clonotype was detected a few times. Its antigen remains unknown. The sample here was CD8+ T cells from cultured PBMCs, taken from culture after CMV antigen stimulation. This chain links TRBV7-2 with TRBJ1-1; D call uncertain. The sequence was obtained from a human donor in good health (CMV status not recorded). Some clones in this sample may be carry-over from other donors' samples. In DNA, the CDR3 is TGTGCCAGCAGCTTTGCTCAGAACACTGAAGCTTTCTTT. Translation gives CASSFAQNTEAFF. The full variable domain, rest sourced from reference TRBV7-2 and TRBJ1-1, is GAGVSQSPSNKVTEKGKDVELRCDPISGHTALYWYRQSLGQGLEFLIYFQGNSAPDKSGLPSDRFSAERTGGSVSTLTIQRTQQEDSAVYLCASSFAQNTEAFFGQGTRLTVV.